This T cell receptor (beta chain) was captured in a study of blood T cell repertoires in COVID-19. Study context: The United States, Italy and Spain were the sources of the acute and convalescent COVID-19 samples. T cells, B-cell-depleted T cells, or PBMCs provided the cDNA or gDNA that served as material.

Germline assignment: CDR1 LGHDT and CDR2 YNNKEL (reference sequence). The CDR3 runs to 13 residues. Trimming removed 1 base from V and 4 bases from J, with 6 bases in between. In the original processing: For nucleated cells, counts were estimated from reference gene primer amplification. Sequencing used immunoSEQ multiplex PCR; TCRdb keeps in-frame clones, though not all of them. V and J calls and clone size are as listed in that table; D and trimming were resolved from the DNA. The sample shows tens of thousands of clones, 90% of them seen only once. The gene calls are TRBV3-1 (or the pseudogene TRBV3-2) and TRBJ2-3; D may be TRBD2 (6 bases). This TCR derives from a man in his 70s with acute or convalescent COVID-19. Sequenced sample: peripheral blood. As DNA, the CDR3 is TGTGCCAGCAGCCAAGGGGGGGCAGATACGCAGTATTTT. This encodes CASSQGGADTQYF.